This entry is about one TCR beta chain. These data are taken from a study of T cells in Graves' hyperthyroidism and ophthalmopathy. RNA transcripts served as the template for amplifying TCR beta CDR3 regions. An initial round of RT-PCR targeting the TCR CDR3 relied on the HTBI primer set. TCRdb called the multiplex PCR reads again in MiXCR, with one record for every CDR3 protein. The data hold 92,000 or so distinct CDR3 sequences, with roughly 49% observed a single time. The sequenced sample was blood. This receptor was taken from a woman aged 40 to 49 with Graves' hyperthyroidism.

The chain's CDR3 is CASSQSGETQYF. CDR3 DNA: TGTGCCAGCAGCCAGAGCGGGGAGACCCAGTACTTC. The gene calls are TRBV7-8 and TRBJ2-5; a possible D gene is TRBD2 (6 bases). V gave up 5 bases and J gave up 5 bases, with 9 bases separating them. The CDR3 sequence is 12 residues long. CDR1 SGHVS and CDR2 FQNEAQ come from the germline V gene.